This TCR beta chain is from a study of blood T cell repertoires in COVID-19. Whole-study context: Samples taken during acute and convalescent COVID-19 were collected in the United States, Italy and Spain. From T cells, B-cell-depleted T cells, or PBMCs came the material, which was cDNA or gDNA.

Authors' analysis steps: Researchers report that nucleated cell counts were estimated from reference gene primer amplification. Sequencing was performed with immunoSEQ multiplex PCR; in TCRdb, only in-frame clones are kept and a portion is missing. V and J calls and clone size are copied from that table; D and trimming were computed from the DNA. The data hold around 75,000 clones, with nearly 90% observed a single time. Germline CDR1 reads SGHRS; CDR2 reads YFSETQ. The CDR3 covers 15 residues. V shed 4 bases and J 6 bases; nucleotides not matched to a gene: 9. The TCR originated in a man aged 50-60 years with acute or convalescent COVID-19. Material for sequencing was peripheral blood. The chain carries TRBV5-1 and TRBJ1-4, with 7 bases fitting TRBD1. CDR3 region: CASSVATGVHEKLFF. The CDR3 nucleotides are TGCGCCAGCAGCGTAGCCACAGGGGTCCATGAAAAACTGTTTTTT.